The TCR beta chain under discussion was sequenced for a study of shared clonotypes between healthy human individuals. Study summary: Serving as donors were two women and a few men, whose ages spanned 18 to 49. Per donor, CD8 memory used one plate, CD8 naive used two, CD4 memory used three and CD4 naive used three.

Donors comprised only Caucasian adults living in Nashville, Tennessee. CDR3 size: 14 residues. Germline assignment: CDR1 SGDLS and CDR2 YYNGEE. Measured with immunoSEQ multiplex PCR; TCRdb has only the in-frame clones, and not every one. The data hold about 1.1 million clones, with about 80% observed a single time. This TCR was recovered from a man aged 18 to 30 in good health. Some clones in this sample may be carry-over from other donors' samples. The chain employs TRBV9 and TRBJ2-5; D uncertain. The J call may not be correct, given that the DNA end is closer to TRBJ2-7. The specimen sequenced was memory CD4+ T cells from PBMCs. Specified subset: CD45RA-negative fraction. The CDR3 spells CASSVGGLPYEQYF. DNA for the CDR3: TGTGCCAGCAGCGTAGGTGGTCTTCCCTACGAGCAGTACTTC.